What follows are 28 T cell receptor beta chains derived from one specimen sequenced in a study of CD8 T cells in Susac syndrome. RNA amounts of about 0.5 to 1 ug underwent reverse transcription with random hexamers. MiXCR, applied by TCRdb to the immunoSEQ multiplex PCR reads, yields one record per CDR3 protein. The repertoire holds 150,000 to 200,000 distinct CDR3 sequences, with over 85% as singletons. Sequencing input: CD4+ T cells from PBMCs. These receptors were collected from a human donor in good health.

The V call is TRBV20-1, the J call TRBJ2-2, with D perhaps given as TRBD1 or TRBD2 (6 bases each). Germline V gene sequence: CDR1 DFQATT, CDR2 SNEGSKA (reference sequence). The CDR3 covers 13 residues. With 6 bases removed from V and 1 base from J, the gap between germline ends came to 9 bases. Here the CDR3 DNA reads TGCAGTGCGGGGGGACAGAACACCGGGGAGCTGTTTTTT. It codes for CSAGGQNTGELFF.

CDR3 sequence: CASSYSMGGAESTEAFF. As DNA, the CDR3 is TGTGCCAGCAGTTACTCGATGGGGGGAGCGGAAAGCACTGAAGCTTTCTTT. V and J are TRBV6-5 and TRBJ1-1, with D perhaps TRBD1 (5 bases). Germline-derived CDR1 and CDR2 are MNHEY and SVGAGI. The CDR3 is 17 residues long. Trimming took 0 bases from V and 4 from J, leaving 18 bases between them.

In this sample, this clonotype turned up once. The CDR3 sequence is CASSIARLNDEQFF. DNA for the CDR3: TGTGCCAGTAGTATAGCCCGATTAAACGATGAGCAGTTCTTC. The V gene is TRBV19, the J gene TRBJ2-1, with D hard to call. The CDR3 totals 14 residues. The germline CDR1 and CDR2 sequences are LNHDA and SQIVND (reference sequence). With 1 base removed from V and 8 bases from J, the gap between germline ends came to 12 bases. The entire variable domain, with the rest obtained from reference TRBV19 and TRBJ2-1, is as follows: DGGITQSPKYLFRKEGQNVTLSCEQNLNHDAMYWYRQDPGQGLRLIYYSQIVNDFQKGDIAEGYSVSREKKESFPLTVTSAQKNPTAFYLCASSIARLNDEQFFGPGTRLTVL.

The J gene is TRBJ1-4, the V gene TRBV16; no reliable D call. The ends were cut back, 3 bases at V and 7 bases at J, with 6 bases in the middle. Germline values: CDR1 KGHSY, CDR2 FQNENV. The CDR3 runs to 12 residues. Here the CDR3 reads CASSQRGEKLFF. DNA of the CDR3: TGTGCCAGCAGCCAGCGGGGTGAAAAACTGTTTTTT. The variable domain in full, with the rest retrieved from reference TRBV16 and TRBJ1-4, is GEEVAQTPKHLVRGEGQKAKLYCAPIKGHSYVFWYQQVLKNEFKFLISFQNENVFDETGMPKERFSAKCLPNSPCSLEIQATKLEDSAVYFCASSQRGEKLFFGSGTQLSVL.

The chain joins TRBV5-4 to TRBJ2-5; no firm D call. Germline-derived CDR1 and CDR2 are SGHNT and YYREEE (reference sequence). V was clipped by 4 bases and J by 7 bases, with 11 bases between them. This CDR3 is 12 amino acids long. CDR3 sequence: CASSPPTGTQYF. The CDR3 nucleotides read TGTGCCAGCAGCCCCCCGACGGGGACCCAGTACTTC.

V gene TRBV28 combines with J gene TRBJ1-5; 8 bases are a match to TRBD1. The V gene's germline CDR1 is MDHEN and CDR2 SYDVKM. The CDR3 extends over 18 amino acids. The V and J ends lost 6 bases and 0 bases, in that order; junction bases with no gene match: 13. The CDR3 coding sequence is TGTGCCAGCAGCCTGGGGGCAGGGGGCTTGTATAGCAATCAGCCCCAGCATTTT. Encoded protein: CASSLGAGGLYSNQPQHF.

The CDR3 loop reads CASSPRIRYGYTF. The DNA for the CDR3 is TGTGCCAGCAGCCCGAGGATACGCTATGGCTACACCTTC. This rearrangement joins TRBV3-1 to TRBJ1-2, with D hard to call. Trimming left V 4 bases short and J 4 bases short, with 10 bases between. CDR3 length: 13 amino acids. Germline V lookup: CDR1 LGHDT, CDR2 YNNKEL (reference sequence).

The gene calls are TRBV9 and TRBJ2-3, with 10 bases identical to TRBD2. Germline loops: CDR1 SGDLS, CDR2 YYNGEE. Losses at the gene ends were 1 base for V and 5 bases for J; bases not matched to a gene: 4. The CDR3 is made up of 15 amino acids. The CDR3: CASSVSGGAVDTQYF. In DNA, the CDR3 is TGTGCCAGCAGCGTAAGCGGGGGGGCGGTAGATACGCAGTATTTT.

The rearrangement links TRBV29-1 to TRBJ1-1, with a tentative D call TRBD1 (6 bases). Deletions cut 5 bases from V and 5 bases from J, with 12 bases between. Germline V gene lookup returns CDR1 SQVTM and CDR2 ANQGSEA. The CDR3 has 12 amino acids. DNA of the CDR3: TGCAGCGTTCAGGGGTTCGGGACTGAAGCTTTCTTT. It encodes CSVQGFGTEAFF.

The chain carries TRBV19 and TRBJ1-3; 7 bases align to TRBD1. The CDR3 contains 14 residues. Germline trimming cut 6 bases from V and 3 bases from J; bases unmatched to any gene: 5. The germline gives CDR1 LNHDA, CDR2 SQIVND (reference sequence). CDR3 sequence (DNA): TGTGCCAGTAGGCCCGACAGGGATGGAAACACCATATATTTT. It specifies CASRPDRDGNTIYF.

The chain links TRBV7-8 to TRBJ1-3; 11 bases map to TRBD1. The J segment lost 3 bases and the V segment lost 6 bases, leaving 4 bases of the junction unmatched. The CDR3 loop spans 15 amino acids. The V gene's germline CDR1 is SGHVS and CDR2 FQNEAQ. DNA for the CDR3: TGTGCCAGCAGTCCGGGACAGGGGGGTGGAAACACCATATATTTT. Amino acid sequence: CASSPGQGGGNTIYF.

This chain connects TRBV9 to TRBJ2-3; D remains ambiguous. The germline V gene encodes CDR1 SGDLS and CDR2 YYNGEE. This CDR3 is 13 amino acids long. V lost 0 bases to trimming and J lost 6 bases, with 8 bases between them. As DNA, the CDR3 is TGTGCCAGCAGCGTAGGGATCGGGGATACGCAGTATTTT. Protein sequence: CASSVGIGDTQYF.

CDR3 nucleotides: TGCAGTGGGCTGGGGTCGGCAGGGGCTTTCTTT. It codes for CSGLGSAGAFF. V is TRBV20-1 and J is TRBJ1-1; maybe TRBD1 (5 bases). Germline assignment: CDR1 DFQATT and CDR2 SNEGSKA (reference sequence). The CDR3 contains 11 residues. V lost 7 bases and J lost 11, with 17 bases in between.

J is TRBJ2-5 and V is TRBV3-1, with a tentative D call TRBD2 (5 bases). The length of the CDR3 is 14 residues. The germline gives CDR1 LGHDT, CDR2 YNNKEL (reference sequence). V shed 4 bases and J shed 9 bases, with 18 bases lying between them. CDR3 residues: CASSRELGFRAQYF. The CDR3 DNA reads as TGTGCCAGCAGCCGCGAACTAGGGTTTAGGGCCCAGTACTTC.

This clonotype is a singleton in its sample. This chain joins TRBV6-5 and TRBJ1-1, with 8 bases that match TRBD1. CDR1 and CDR2 (germline): MNHEY, SVGAGI. This CDR3 has 17 amino acids. V gave up 4 bases and J gave up 1 base; unmatched junction bases: 11. The CDR3 nucleotides read TGTGCCAGCAGTTCCTCTAGGACAGGGAACCGGAACACTGAAGCTTTCTTT. This translates into CASSSSRTGNRNTEAFF.

The chain joins TRBV12-3 or TRBV12-4 to TRBJ2-2, with 10 bases fitting TRBD1. The CDR3 runs 16 residues. V lost 7 bases to trimming and J lost 1 base; unmatched junction nucleotides: 6. The CDR3 here is CASTPRDRGNTGELFF. The DNA of the CDR3 is TGTGCCAGCACCCCAAGGGACAGGGGGAACACCGGGGAGCTGTTTTTT.

The gene calls are TRBV19 and TRBJ2-3, with 7 positions matching TRBD1. The V and J ends lost 3 bases and 5 bases, in that order; junction bases with no gene match: 2. The CDR3 runs to 13 residues. CDR1 and CDR2 (germline): LNHDA, SQIVND (reference sequence). The CDR3 loop is CASSIQGVDTQYF. The CDR3 bases are TGTGCCAGTAGTATCCAGGGGGTAGATACGCAGTATTTT.

This clonotype was counted between two and nine times. V usage is TRBV4-2 and J usage is TRBJ2-5; TRBD2 might be the D (6 bases). Trimming left V 0 bases short and J 2 bases short, with 10 bases between. This CDR3 region has 15 residues. Germline V CDR1 and CDR2: LGHNA, YNFKEQ. CDR3 in amino acids: CASSQDSGSQETQYF. The CDR3 bases are TGTGCCAGCAGCCAAGATAGCGGCAGTCAAGAGACCCAGTACTTC.

The chain joins TRBV19 to TRBJ2-7; 8 bases fit TRBD1. In germline, CDR1 is LNHDA, CDR2 SQIVND (reference sequence). The CDR3 runs 15 residues. The junction had 10 bases not matched to a gene; V was cut back by 7 bases and J by 2 bases. The CDR3 region has the DNA TGTGCCAGTACCCCTTGGGCAGGGGGCCCCTACGAGCAGTACTTC. It encodes CASTPWAGGPYEQYF.

The chain employs TRBV7-9 and TRBJ2-7; D might be TRBD1 or TRBD2, each matching 6 bases. With 2 bases removed from V and 5 bases from J, the gap between germline ends came to 13 bases. The CDR3 is made up of 14 amino acids. Germline loops: CDR1 SEHNR, CDR2 FQNEAQ (reference sequence). CDR3 nucleotides: TGTGCCAGCAGCTTATTCGGGGGCTACGACGAGCAGTACTTC. Its translation is CASSLFGGYDEQYF.

This clonotype appeared a single time. The chain carries TRBV5-1 and TRBJ2-5; 10 bases agree with TRBD2. There are 16 residues in the CDR3. V trimming: 4 bases; J trimming: 1 base; junction bases outside the gene matches: 7. Per the germline V gene, CDR1 is SGHRS and CDR2 is YFSETQ. CDR3 nucleotide sequence: TGCGCCAGCAGCATAAGCGGGGGGGCCATCCAAGAGACCCAGTACTTC. Residues: CASSISGGAIQETQYF.

The rearrangement links TRBV7-2 to TRBJ2-3, with D possibly matching TRBD2 (5 bases). The CDR3 totals 13 residues. Trimming took off 4 bases at V and 4 bases at J, with 9 bases between the two ends. The germline CDR1 and CDR2 sequences are SGHTA and FQGNSA. The CDR3: CTSSWSGADTQYF. The CDR3 bases are TGTACCAGCAGCTGGTCCGGGGCAGATACGCAGTATTTT.

The J gene is TRBJ1-4, the V gene TRBV5-1; 9 bases map to TRBD1. The CDR3 has 14 amino acids. The germline V gene has CDR1 SGHRS and CDR2 YFSETQ. With 5 bases clipped from V and 8 bases from J, the junction kept 7 bases outside the gene matches. The CDR3: CASSSGTGPEKLFF. CDR3 nucleotide sequence: TGCGCCAGCAGTTCCGGGACAGGGCCAGAAAAACTGTTTTTT. Combining the CDR3 with reference TRBV5-1 and TRBJ1-4 gives the whole variable domain KAGVTQTPRYLIKTRGQQVTLSCSPISGHRSVSWYQQTPGQGLQFLFEYFSETQRNKGNFPGRFSGRQFSNSRSEMNVSTLELGDSALYLCASSSGTGPEKLFFGSGTQLSVL.

The CDR3 here is CASSLGFPFGNQPQHF. CDR3 DNA sequence: TGTGCCAGCAGCTTAGGCTTCCCGTTCGGCAATCAGCCCCAGCATTTT. The rearrangement uses TRBV7-9 and TRBJ1-5; unclear D gene. This CDR3 comprises 16 residues. V dropped 1 base and J dropped 2 bases, with 12 bases sitting between them. CDR1 and CDR2 from the germline V gene are SEHNR and FQNEAQ (reference sequence). Using reference TRBV7-9 and TRBJ1-5 for the parts outside the CDR3, the full variable domain is DTGVSQNPRHKITKRGQNVTFRCDPISEHNRLYWYRQTLGQGPEFLTYFQNEAQLEKSRLLSDRFSAERPKGSFSTLEIQRTEQGDSAMYLCASSLGFPFGNQPQHFGDGTRLSIL.

The V and J genes are TRBV5-1 and TRBJ1-2; possibly TRBD1 for D (6 bases). V was pared by 0 bases and J by 6 bases, with 9 bases between. Per germline, CDR1 SGHRS and CDR2 YFSETQ. The CDR3 totals 13 residues. The CDR3 nucleotides are TGCGCCAGCAGCTTGGAGGGGGAAGATGGCTACACCTTC. It specifies CASSLEGEDGYTF.

This rearrangement joins TRBV12-3 or TRBV12-4 to TRBJ1-1, with 7 bases lining up with TRBD1. V dropped 8 bases and J dropped 6; count of bases not matched to a gene: 15. This CDR3 spans 15 amino acids. CDR3 coding DNA: TGTGCCAGCTCCGAAAGGGGCAGGGGGTACCCTGAAGCTTTCTTT. It is translated as CASSERGRGYPEAFF.

This chain connects TRBV5-1 to TRBJ2-5; D call uncertain. The V gene's germline CDR1 is SGHRS and CDR2 YFSETQ. CDR3 size: 15 residues. V lost 2 bases and J 1 base, leaving 12 bases between the germline ends. CDR3 nucleotides: TGCGCCAGCAGCTTTGGATTCGAAGCCCAAGAGACCCAGTACTTC. This codes for CASSFGFEAQETQYF.

The V and J genes are TRBV5-1 and TRBJ2-3, with TRBD2 matching 8 bases. V lost 0 bases, J lost 5 bases, and 8 bases stayed unmatched. There are 16 residues in the CDR3. The germline V gene encodes CDR1 SGHRS and CDR2 YFSETQ. CDR3 coding DNA: TGCGCCAGCAGCTTGGCCGGCGGGGGGATGGGAGATACGCAGTATTTT. This sequence encodes CASSLAGGGMGDTQYF. Together with reference TRBV5-1 and TRBJ2-3, the CDR3 gives the full variable domain: KAGVTQTPRYLIKTRGQQVTLSCSPISGHRSVSWYQQTPGQGLQFLFEYFSETQRNKGNFPGRFSGRQFSNSRSEMNVSTLELGDSALYLCASSLAGGGMGDTQYFGPGTRLTVL.